One and the same sample provided the 6 T cell receptor beta chains below, sequenced in a study of blood T cell repertoires in COVID-19. Sequencing was performed with immunoSEQ multiplex PCR; in TCRdb, only in-frame clones are kept and a portion is missing. Of about 180,000 clones in the sample, 70% to 90% were seen once. Sequencing input: peripheral blood. The origin of the receptors is a man aged 18 to 35 who had recovered from COVID-19.

V is TRBV28 and J is TRBJ1-5, with 11 positions matching TRBD1. CDR1 is MDHEN and CDR2 is SYDVKM in the germline V gene. The V segment lost 6 bases and the J segment 9 bases; nucleotides outside the gene matches: 16. The CDR3 has 17 residues. The CDR3 bases are TGTGCCAGCAGGCCGGACAGGGGGCCATCCTCTTATCGGCCCCAGCATTTT. Amino acids: CASRPDRGPSSYRPQHF.

This clone appeared once. The J gene is TRBJ1-4, the V gene TRBV2; D is possibly TRBD1 (5 bases). Germline CDR1 reads SNHLY; CDR2 reads FYNNEI. V was clipped by 1 base and J by 8 bases, with 11 bases between them. The CDR3 totals 14 residues. CDR3 residues: CASSEEGVEEKLFF. The CDR3 bases are TGTGCCAGCAGTGAAGAAGGGGTCGAGGAAAAACTGTTTTTT.

This chain links TRBV5-1 with TRBJ1-1, with TRBD1 identical over 7 bases. The V gene's germline CDR1 is SGHRS and CDR2 YFSETQ. CDR3 length: 16 amino acids. The J segment lost 3 bases and the V segment lost 0 bases, leaving 8 bases of the junction unmatched. CDR3 region: CASSLGVRDRYTEAFF. The CDR3 DNA reads TGCGCCAGCAGCTTGGGGGTTCGGGACAGATACACTGAAGCTTTCTTT.

This clone was found many times. This chain links TRBV2 with TRBJ2-1; possibly TRBD2 for D (5 bases). CDR3 length equals 10 residues. Trimming removed 7 bases from V and 9 bases from J, with 7 bases in between. Germline V gene lookup returns CDR1 SNHLY and CDR2 FYNNEI. CDR3 nucleotide sequence: TGTGCCAGCACAAGCGGTGAGCAGTTCTTC. As protein: CASTSGEQFF. The complete variable domain, with remaining parts taken from reference TRBV2 and TRBJ2-1, reads EPEVTQTPSHQVTQMGQEVILRCVPISNHLYFYWYRQILGQKVEFLVSFYNNEISEKSEIFDDQFSVERPDGSNFTLKIRSTKLEDSAMYFCASTSGEQFFGPGTRLTVL.

The rearrangement links TRBV4-3 to TRBJ1-1; TRBD1 is a possible D gene (6 bases). The CDR3 runs to 15 residues. Trimming took off 1 base at V and 1 base at J, with 10 bases between the two ends. Germline V gives CDR1 LGHNA, CDR2 YSLEER. This CDR3 reads CASSQVQGSNTEAFF. The CDR3 DNA reads as TGCGCCAGCAGCCAAGTACAGGGATCGAACACTGAAGCTTTCTTT.

This clone has just a few counts. V and J are TRBV13 and TRBJ2-7; 9 bases match TRBD1. Germline lookup yields CDR1 PRHDT and CDR2 FYEKMQ (reference sequence). J lost 7 bases, V lost 5 bases, and 6 bases had no gene match. The CDR3 sequence is 13 residues long. In nucleotides, the CDR3 is TGTGCCAGCAGCATACAGGGGGCGCGGGAGCAGTACTTC. It yields the protein CASSIQGAREQYF. Using reference TRBV13 and TRBJ2-7 for the parts outside the CDR3, the full variable domain is AAGVIQSPRHLIKEKRETATLKCYPIPRHDTVYWYQQGPGQDPQFLISFYEKMQSDKGSIPDRFSAQQFSDYHSELNMSSLELGDSALYFCASSIQGAREQYFGPGTRLTVT.